Here is one TCR beta chain with its context. Use of 60 Vbeta and 13 Jbeta primers characterized the PCR. The repertoire was sequenced with immunoSEQ multiplex PCR; TCRdb's copy has only in-frame clones and lacks some. The sample gives about 85,000 clones, roughly 80% of which show up once; roughly 25% is in the top ten. This sample is drawn from a study of cytomegalovirus exposure and HLA in healthy donors. CDR3 length: 14 residues. Germline V gives CDR1 MNHNY, CDR2 SVGAGI (reference sequence). Trimming removed 5 bases from V and 1 base from J, with 11 bases in between. The sequenced sample was PBMCs. The TCR was taken from a woman aged 45 to 65 in good health and CMV-seropositive. The rearrangement joins TRBV6-6 to TRBJ1-1; weak D call: TRBD1 (6 bases). The CDR3 sequence: CASSPQGRNTEAFF. The DNA of the CDR3 is TGTGCCAGCAGTCCCCAGGGGCGGAACACTGAAGCTTTCTTT.